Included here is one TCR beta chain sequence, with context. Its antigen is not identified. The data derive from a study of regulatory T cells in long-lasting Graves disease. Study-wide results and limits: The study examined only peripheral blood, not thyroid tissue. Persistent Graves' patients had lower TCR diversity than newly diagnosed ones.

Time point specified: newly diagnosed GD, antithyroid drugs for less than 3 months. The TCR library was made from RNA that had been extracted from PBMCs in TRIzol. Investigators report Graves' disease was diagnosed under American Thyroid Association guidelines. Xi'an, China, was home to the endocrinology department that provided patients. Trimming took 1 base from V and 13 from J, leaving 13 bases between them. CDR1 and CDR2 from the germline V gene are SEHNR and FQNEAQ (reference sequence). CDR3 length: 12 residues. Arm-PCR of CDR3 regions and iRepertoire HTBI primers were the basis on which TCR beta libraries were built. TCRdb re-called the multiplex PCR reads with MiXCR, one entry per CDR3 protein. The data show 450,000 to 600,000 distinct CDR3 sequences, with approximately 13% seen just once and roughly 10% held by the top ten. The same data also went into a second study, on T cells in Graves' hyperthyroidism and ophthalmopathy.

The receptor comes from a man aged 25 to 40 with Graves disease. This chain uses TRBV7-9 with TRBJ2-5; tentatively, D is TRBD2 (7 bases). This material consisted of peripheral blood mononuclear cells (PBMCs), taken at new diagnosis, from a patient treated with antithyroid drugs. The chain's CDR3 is CASSLGGGPLYF. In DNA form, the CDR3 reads TGTGCCAGCAGCTTAGGGGGGGGCCCTTTGTACTTC. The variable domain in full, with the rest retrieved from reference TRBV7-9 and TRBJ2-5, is DTGVSQNPRHKITKRGQNVTFRCDPISEHNRLYWYRQTLGQGPEFLTYFQNEAQLEKSRLLSDRFSAERPKGSFSTLEIQRTEQGDSAMYLCASSLGGGPLYFGPGTRLLVL.